This entry lists 23 T cell receptor beta chains sequenced from one sample in a study of T-cell memory formation after mild COVID-19. TCRdb called the 5' RACE reads again in MiXCR, with one record for every CDR3 protein. The sample holds approximately 200,000 distinct CDR3 sequences, 15% to 20% seen once. The sequenced sample consisted of PBMCs or a T cell subset sorted from them (not recorded which). The source is an adult woman who had mild COVID-19 (a few samples of this study predate the infection). Cell type and time point are not known.

In its sample, this clonotype was seen a few times. The gene calls are TRBV4-1 and TRBJ2-1; 8 nucleotides line up with TRBD2. Per the germline V gene, CDR1 is MGHRA and CDR2 is YSYEKL. J gave up 6 bases and V 7 bases, and 11 bases lay outside the gene matches. The CDR3 spans 15 residues. CDR3 sequence reads: CASTPGSGGVNEQFF. CDR3 DNA sequence: TGCGCCAGCACCCCGGGGAGCGGGGGAGTCAATGAGCAGTTCTTC.

This rearrangement joins TRBV27 to TRBJ2-2, with D unresolved. CDR1 is MNHEY, CDR2 SMNVEV, per germline (reference sequence). Trimming shortened V by 6 bases and J by 8 bases, and 13 bases separated the two germline ends. The CDR3 spans 13 residues. The CDR3 region has the DNA TGTGCCAGCAGCGAAAGAGTGGGAGGGGAGCTGTTTTTT. Translating gives CASSERVGGELFF.

This clonotype was counted a few times. The gene calls are TRBV9 and TRBJ2-7, with D perhaps TRBD2 (6 bases). CDR1 SGDLS and CDR2 YYNGEE come from the germline V gene. V was shortened by 3 bases and J by 3 bases, with 13 bases between the two germline ends. This CDR3 has 14 amino acids. As DNA, the CDR3 is TGTGCCAGCAGCGCCAGGGTCGGGAGCTACGAGCAGTACTTC. Translated: CASSARVGSYEQYF.

This clonotype was seen a few times. The genes are TRBV15 and TRBJ1-1; 7 bases agree with TRBD1. The CDR3 is 15 amino acids. Per the germline V gene, CDR1 is LNHNV and CDR2 is YYDKDF (reference sequence). The trim removed 0 bases at V and 5 bases at J, leaving 6 bases unmatched. The CDR3 here is CATSRDRTGGTEAFF. In DNA, the CDR3 is TGTGCCACCAGCAGAGACCGGACAGGTGGAACTGAAGCTTTCTTT. Based on the CDR3 plus reference TRBV15 and TRBJ1-1, the full variable domain is DAMVIQNPRYQVTQFGKPVTLSCSQTLNHNVMYWYQQKSSQAPKLLFHYYDKDFNNEADTPDNFQSRRPNTSFCFLDIRSPGLGDTAMYLCATSRDRTGGTEAFFGQGTRLTVV.

This clonotype has more than one count but fewer than ten. The chain uses TRBV6-5 and TRBJ2-3; D not resolved. The length of the CDR3 is 11 residues. Trimming removed 5 bases from V and 6 bases from J, with 6 bases in between. Looked up from germline, CDR1 is MNHEY and CDR2 is SVGAGI. The CDR3 DNA reads TGTGCCAGCAGTGTCGCTGATACGCAGTATTTT. Its protein is CASSVADTQYF.

The V and J genes are TRBV24-1 and TRBJ2-1; tentative D call: TRBD1 (8 bases). The CDR3 consists of 16 residues. V dropped 3 bases and J dropped 4 bases, with 15 bases sitting between them. Per germline, CDR1 KGHDR and CDR2 SFDVKD. DNA of the CDR3: TGTGCCACCAGTGATGCACAGGGGGGGGTTTACAATGAGCAGTTCTTC. It specifies CATSDAQGGVYNEQFF.

The chain uses TRBV12-3 or TRBV12-4 and TRBJ1-1; TRBD1 might be the D (5 bases). The CDR3 totals 13 residues. V was cut by 6 bases and J by 1 base, with 9 bases left in between. This chain's CDR3 is CASRARENTEAFF. The CDR3 DNA follows: TGTGCCAGCAGGGCCAGGGAGAACACTGAAGCTTTCTTT.

The chain combines TRBV6-2 or TRBV6-3 with TRBJ2-1; 12 nucleotides align to TRBD2. Germline lookup yields CDR1 MNHEY and CDR2 SVGEGT. V dropped 0 bases and J dropped 4; count of bases not matched to a gene: 7. The CDR3 sequence is 18 residues long. The CDR3 DNA reads TGTGCCAGCAGTTACTCGTCTAGCGGGAGGGGAAATTACAATGAGCAGTTCTTC. Its protein is CASSYSSSGRGNYNEQFF.

This clonotype turned up a few times. The CDR3 region has the DNA TGCGCCAGCAGCTCCATTGAGGGGGCGAAAGGCTACACCTTC. This gives the protein CASSSIEGAKGYTF. The chain couples TRBV5-1 to TRBJ1-2; TRBD1 matches at 7 bases. Per germline, CDR1 SGHRS and CDR2 YFSETQ. Trimming at V came to 3 bases and at J to 8 bases, leaving 10 bases not matched to a gene. CDR3 length: 14 residues.

The V call is TRBV3-1, the J call TRBJ2-1, with a tentative D call TRBD1 (5 bases). Germline loops: CDR1 LGHDT, CDR2 YNNKEL (reference sequence). This CDR3 is built from 14 residues. Trimming took off 3 bases at V and 5 bases at J, with 11 bases between the two ends. Here the CDR3 DNA reads TGTGCCAGCAGCCAGGCTGGGGCGCACAATGAGCAGTTCTTC. It encodes CASSQAGAHNEQFF.

This clonotype was observed a handful of times. The chain combines TRBV20-1 with TRBJ1-1; D ambiguous. V was trimmed by 3 bases and J by 2 bases, leaving 10 bases between them. The CDR3 loop spans 13 amino acids. CDR1 is DFQATT, CDR2 SNEGSKA, per germline (reference sequence). CDR3 nucleotides: TGCAGTGCTAGGACGGATAGTAACACTGAAGCTTTCTTT. This gives the protein CSARTDSNTEAFF.

This clonotype was seen a handful of times. This chain links TRBV30 with TRBJ1-5; D not resolved. Trimming removed 0 bases at V and 4 bases at J, with 10 bases between. The CDR3 consists of 14 residues. CDR1 is GTSNPN and CDR2 is SVGIG in the germline V gene (reference sequence). The CDR3 here is CAWSVLDKNQPQHF. CDR3 nucleotides: TGTGCCTGGAGTGTACTTGACAAAAATCAGCCCCAGCATTTT.

The chain has TRBV4-3 and TRBJ1-2, with 7 bases matching TRBD1. The CDR3 extends over 15 amino acids. Germline assignment: CDR1 LGHNA and CDR2 YSLEER. The trim removed 0 bases at V and 6 bases at J, leaving 7 bases unmatched. The CDR3 region has the DNA TGCGCCAGCAGCCAAGAACAGGGGTTTTCTCATGGCTACACCTTC. It translates to CASSQEQGFSHGYTF.

This clonotype was seen a few times. This chain uses TRBV19 with TRBJ1-2; D is unclear. Deletions cut 0 bases from V and 4 bases from J, with 6 bases between. Germline values: CDR1 LNHDA, CDR2 SQIVND (reference sequence). The CDR3 is made up of 13 amino acids. This chain's CDR3 is CASSIDRIYGYTF. CDR3 nucleotide sequence: TGTGCCAGTAGTATAGACAGGATCTATGGCTACACCTTC.

There are a few counts of this clonotype. The chain is built from TRBV29-1 and TRBJ2-1; D gene uncertain. Germline V CDR1 and CDR2: SQVTM, ANQGSEA. V was clipped by 7 bases and J by 6 bases, with 13 bases between them. This CDR3 has 12 residues. CDR3 region: CSARSGGNEQFF. The DNA of the CDR3 is TGCAGCGCCAGGAGTGGCGGCAATGAGCAGTTCTTC.

The CDR3: CASSLPGLDQETQYF. The CDR3 DNA follows: TGTGCCAGCAGCTTGCCGGGACTAGATCAAGAGACCCAGTACTTC. The rearrangement links TRBV5-4 to TRBJ2-5; 8 bases are a match to TRBD2. Germline V CDR1 and CDR2: SGHNT, YYREEE (reference sequence). J lost 2 bases, V lost 1 base, and 4 bases had no gene match. The CDR3 contains 15 residues. The whole variable domain, filled in from reference TRBV5-4 and TRBJ2-5, reads ETGVTQSPTHLIKTRGQQVTLRCSSQSGHNTVSWYQQALGQGPQFIFQYYREEENGRGNFPPRFSGLQFPNYSSELNVNALELDDSALYLCASSLPGLDQETQYFGPGTRLLVL.

DNA of the CDR3: TGTGCCAGCAGCTTAGTAGGAGGGCGAGAGCAGTACTTC. It specifies CASSLVGGREQYF. The chain has TRBV7-2 and TRBJ2-7; TRBD2 is a possible D gene (6 bases). CDR3 length: 13 amino acids. With 1 base removed from V and 7 bases from J, the gap between germline ends came to 11 bases. CDR1 is SGHTA, CDR2 FQGNSA, per germline.

The sample holds one count of this clonotype. The J gene is TRBJ1-5, the V gene TRBV28; D call uncertain. The V and J ends lost 0 bases and 7 bases respectively, with 10 bases between them. There are 14 residues in the CDR3. Germline V gene sequence: CDR1 MDHEN, CDR2 SYDVKM. CDR3 DNA sequence: TGTGCCAGCAGTTTATGGCAGCCGGACCAGCCCCAGCATTTT. Protein product: CASSLWQPDQPQHF.

This clonotype turned up a few times. The chain joins TRBV7-9 to TRBJ1-1; D unresolved. Germline CDR1 and CDR2: SEHNR and FQNEAQ (reference sequence). V lost 1 base and J lost 5, with 8 bases in between. This CDR3 comprises 13 residues. CDR3 amino acids: CASSLGRLTEAFF. For the CDR3, the DNA is TGTGCCAGCAGCTTAGGGAGGTTGACTGAAGCTTTCTTT.

This clonotype was seen more than once but under ten times. The CDR3 coding sequence is TGCGCCAGCAGCTTGGACGGACAGGGGAACGAGCAGTACTTC. Residues: CASSLDGQGNEQYF. The rearrangement uses TRBV5-1 and TRBJ2-7; TRBD1 matches at 9 bases. Germline trimming cut 0 bases from V and 5 bases from J; bases unmatched to any gene: 3. The CDR3 is 14 residues long. The germline CDR1 and CDR2 sequences are SGHRS and YFSETQ.

The chain has TRBV5-1 and TRBJ1-2; 7 nucleotides match TRBD1. This CDR3 comprises 13 residues. V trimming: 5 bases; J trimming: 5 bases; junction bases outside the gene matches: 6. The germline V gene encodes CDR1 SGHRS and CDR2 YFSETQ. CDR3 region: CASRSGTDYGYTF. As DNA, the CDR3 is TGCGCCAGCAGGTCCGGGACAGATTATGGCTACACCTTC. Variable domain in full (rest from reference TRBV5-1 and TRBJ1-2): KAGVTQTPRYLIKTRGQQVTLSCSPISGHRSVSWYQQTPGQGLQFLFEYFSETQRNKGNFPGRFSGRQFSNSRSEMNVSTLELGDSALYLCASRSGTDYGYTFGSGTRLTVV.

This clonotype was detected ten times or more. The rearrangement links TRBV5-1 to TRBJ2-1, with D perhaps TRBD2 (7 bases). Germline V CDR1 and CDR2: SGHRS, YFSETQ. There are 15 residues in the CDR3. Trimming stripped 4 bases from V and 0 bases from J, with 11 bases between. DNA of the CDR3: TGCGCCAGCAGCGGGGGCGGGAGCTCCTACAATGAGCAGTTCTTC. Amino acid sequence: CASSGGGSSYNEQFF.

The sample holds a few counts of this clonotype. J is TRBJ1-2 and V is TRBV2, with TRBD1 identical over 7 bases. V shed 6 bases and J 4 bases; nucleotides not matched to a gene: 5. CDR1 and CDR2 (germline): SNHLY, FYNNEI. The CDR3 extends over 13 amino acids. CDR3 in DNA: TGTGCCAGCAGAGAGACAGGGATCTATGGCTACACCTTC. This encodes CASRETGIYGYTF.